This T cell receptor beta chain was profiled in a study of T cell changes during pregnancy in multiple sclerosis. Data came from immunoSEQ multiplex PCR; TCRdb stores just in-frame clones and leaves some out. The sample records around 26,000 clones, around nine tenths being singletons. V shed 3 bases and J 2 bases; nucleotides not matched to a gene: 0. The CDR3 covers 13 residues. Germline lookup yields CDR1 MNHEY and CDR2 SMNVEV (reference sequence). This TCR derives from a female donor in good health, enrolled as a control in a pregnancy study. V and J are TRBV27 and TRBJ2-7; 8 bases agree with TRBD2. Sequences were derived from CD8+ T cells from peripheral blood mononuclear cells, sampled in the first trimester of pregnancy. The CDR3 here is CASSFSGAYEQYF. In DNA form, the CDR3 reads TGTGCCAGCAGTTTTAGCGGGGCCTACGAGCAGTACTTC.